The T cell receptor (beta chain) described here comes from a study of cytomegalovirus exposure and HLA in healthy donors. In the study overall: An earlier analysis found 100 million or so unique TCR beta sequences from around 180 million T cells.

Primers for the PCR totalled 60 Vbeta and 13 Jbeta. TCRdb's copy holds only in-frame clones and misses some; the assay was immunoSEQ multiplex PCR. The sample consists of 150,000 to 200,000 clones, roughly four fifths of them appearing once. Study-level points and caveats: Within an earlier analysis, most TCR beta V segments proved productive either about 87% or about 30% of the time. Sequence variants that were highly shared formed a cluster that was likely a sequencing artifact.

This clone was counted a single time. The antigen is undetermined. V was pared by 3 bases and J by 2 bases, with 10 bases of the junction left unmatched. Germline V lookup: CDR1 MNHEY, CDR2 SMNVEV (reference sequence). CDR3 size: 17 residues. The chain recombines TRBV27 with TRBJ1-2; TRBD1 agrees at 9 bases. The sequence came from a woman aged 40 to 50 in good health and CMV-seronegative. The sequenced material came from PBMCs. The CDR3 coding sequence is TGTGCCAGCAGTTTCTCCACGCTCGACAGGGGGAACTATGGCTACACCTTC. Protein sequence: CASSFSTLDRGNYGYTF.